These 6 T cell receptor beta chains originate from one sample sequenced in a study of vaccination and CD4 T cells after COVID-19. Antigens for these TCRs are unknown. The Oncomine TCR Beta short-read assay generated sequence data from the DNA of cultured CD4+ T cells. TCRdb fed the PCR reads into MiXCR, producing one record per CDR3 protein. The sample consists of just under 20,000 distinct CDR3 sequences, 44% of them appearing once. Treatment described: roughly nine-day PBMC culture with coronavirus spike peptide pools or control peptides (ViraFEST assay). This material consisted of CD4+ T cells from blood, cultured in vitro, taken before SARS-CoV-2 vaccination. These receptors came from a human donor who had recovered from COVID-19.

This clonotype has just a few counts. The V gene is TRBV20-1, the J gene TRBJ1-4; the match to TRBD1 covers 11 bases. CDR1 and CDR2 from the germline V gene are DFQATT and SNEGSKA (reference sequence). CDR3 length equals 14 residues. The CDR3 coding sequence is TGCAGCGGACAGGGGGCTTTTACTAATGAAAAACTGTTTTTT. This gives the protein CSGQGAFTNEKLFF.

This chain links TRBV11-3 with TRBJ1-4; 9 bases match TRBD1. The V gene end was trimmed by 4 bases and the J gene end by 8 bases; junction bases not matched to a gene: 11. CDR1 is SGHNT, CDR2 YENEEA, per germline. The CDR3 covers 16 residues. CDR3: CASSSPAQGAEEKLFF. In DNA form, the CDR3 reads TGTGCCAGCAGCTCCCCGGCACAGGGGGCGGAAGAAAAACTGTTTTTT.

The V call is TRBV19, the J call TRBJ2-3; TRBD2 matches 7 bases. V was clipped by 3 bases and J by 2 bases; unmatched bases: 5. The CDR3 runs to 15 residues. The germline CDR1 and CDR2 sequences are LNHDA and SQIVND (reference sequence). The chain's CDR3 is CASSIGGKYTDTQYF. In DNA form, the CDR3 reads TGTGCCAGTAGTATCGGGGGGAAATACACAGATACGCAGTATTTT.

The chain recombines TRBV7-9 with TRBJ2-7, with TRBD1 as a possible D gene (6 bases). The CDR3 totals 15 residues. The V gene's germline CDR1 is SEHNR and CDR2 FQNEAQ (reference sequence). V was trimmed by 2 bases and J by 2 bases, leaving 13 bases between them. CDR3 in DNA: TGTGCCAGCAGCTTAATGACAGGTGACCCCTACGAGCAGTACTTC. The encoded protein is CASSLMTGDPYEQYF.

The chain uses TRBV9 and TRBJ2-5, with 10 bases matching TRBD1. J was trimmed by 4 bases and V by 3 bases; bases with no gene match: 6. In germline, CDR1 is SGDLS, CDR2 YYNGEE. The CDR3 is made up of 15 amino acids. CDR3 DNA: TGTGCCAGCAGCGCAGACAGGGGGCTAGGAGAGACCCAGTACTTC. Amino acid sequence: CASSADRGLGETQYF.

The rearrangement links TRBV6-2 or TRBV6-3 to TRBJ2-3; 16 bases agree with TRBD2. Unmatched junction bases numbered 6, after V lost 5 bases and J lost 1 base. The germline V gene has CDR1 MNHEY and CDR2 SVGEGT. The CDR3 is 18 amino acids. The CDR3: CASSKGLAGGLRTDTQYF. CDR3 nucleotides: TGTGCCAGCAGTAAGGGACTAGCGGGGGGGCTCCGCACAGATACGCAGTATTTT.